The 10 T cell receptor beta chains below come from one sample, sequenced in a study of PD-1 blockade in classical Hodgkin lymphoma. The time point here: newly diagnosed, previously untreated cHL patient sample. Using immunoSEQ multiplex PCR, the repertoire was profiled, and TCRdb retains in-frame clones only, with some absent. The sample records 30,000 to 35,000 clones, roughly 94% being singletons. The material sequenced was peripheral blood mononuclear cells (PBMCs). The receptors come from a human donor with classical Hodgkin lymphoma.

V gene TRBV5-6 combines with J gene TRBJ2-5; TRBD1 or TRBD2 may be the D gene (6 bases each). The CDR3 is 15 residues long. Germline V lookup: CDR1 SGHDT, CDR2 YYEEEE. Trimming removed 2 bases at V and 5 bases at J, with 16 bases between. This CDR3 reads CASSFLGGLDETQYF. CDR3 nucleotide sequence: TGTGCCAGCAGCTTTTTAGGGGGGTTAGATGAGACCCAGTACTTC.

The chain couples TRBV19 to TRBJ2-5; maybe TRBD2 (5 bases). This CDR3 has 14 amino acids. The V end lost 10 bases, the J end lost 5 bases, and 20 bases lay between the germline ends. Per the germline V gene, CDR1 is LNHDA and CDR2 is SQIVND (reference sequence). The CDR3 region is CATASGGGLETQYF. The CDR3 coding sequence is TGTGCCACCGCCTCAGGTGGAGGCTTGGAGACCCAGTACTTC.

The chain is built from TRBV11-2 and TRBJ2-3, with a weak D call TRBD2 (5 bases). Looked up from germline, CDR1 is SGHAT and CDR2 is FQNNGV. This CDR3 is 14 amino acids long. Trimming removed 4 bases at V and 3 bases at J, with 11 bases between. The CDR3 coding sequence is TGTGCCAGCAGCTCAGGACTCACTACAGATACGCAGTATTTT. Its protein is CASSSGLTTDTQYF.

V usage is TRBV6-1 and J usage is TRBJ2-1; 9 bases are shared with TRBD2. The germline CDR1 and CDR2 sequences are MNHNS and SASEGT. The CDR3 runs to 15 residues. The trim removed 4 bases at V and 4 bases at J, leaving 5 bases unmatched. This chain's CDR3 is CASSGTSESYNEQFF. The CDR3 nucleotides are TGTGCCAGCAGTGGGACTAGCGAGTCTTACAATGAGCAGTTCTTC.

This sequence joins TRBV5-6 and TRBJ1-6; D remains ambiguous. Per the germline V gene, CDR1 is SGHDT and CDR2 is YYEEEE. Trimming left V 0 bases short and J 10 bases short, with 11 bases between. The CDR3 loop spans 14 amino acids. The CDR3 DNA reads as TGTGCCAGCAGCTTGGGATTGATTGGCTCACCCCTCCACTTT. Translating it yields CASSLGLIGSPLHF.

This clone was observed a single time. The gene calls are TRBV2 and TRBJ2-7; D is unclear. The CDR3 is 13 residues long. V dropped 6 bases and J dropped 0 bases, with 9 bases sitting between them. From germline, CDR1 is SNHLY and CDR2 FYNNEI. CDR3 nucleotide sequence: TGTGCCAGCAGGGGCGTGAACTCCTACGAGCAGTACTTC. Its translation is CASRGVNSYEQYF. Full variable domain (outside the CDR3, taken from reference TRBV2 and TRBJ2-7): EPEVTQTPSHQVTQMGQEVILRCVPISNHLYFYWYRQILGQKVEFLVSFYNNEISEKSEIFDDQFSVERPDGSNFTLKIRSTKLEDSAMYFCASRGVNSYEQYFGPGTRLTVT.

This rearrangement joins TRBV29-1 to TRBJ1-1; 8 bases are a match to TRBD1. The germline gives CDR1 SQVTM, CDR2 ANQGSEA. The CDR3 extends over 13 amino acids. Trimming took 6 bases from V and 4 from J; bases not matched to a gene: 7. CDR3 amino acids: CSVNPGGVTEAFF. In DNA, the CDR3 is TGCAGCGTAAATCCAGGGGGCGTCACTGAAGCTTTCTTT.

In nucleotides, the CDR3 is TGTGCCAGCAGCTTAACGGGGACAGCAGATACGCAGTATTTT. Translated, it gives CASSLTGTADTQYF. This chain joins TRBV7-3 and TRBJ2-3; 7 bases agree with TRBD1. CDR1 SGHTA and CDR2 FQGTGA come from the germline V gene. The V segment lost 0 bases and the J segment 4 bases; nucleotides outside the gene matches: 1. This CDR3 contains 14 residues.

This chain links TRBV6-1 with TRBJ1-5; 7 nucleotides line up with TRBD1. The CDR3 runs to 16 residues. CDR1 is MNHNS, CDR2 SASEGT, per germline. The V and J ends lost 2 bases and 3 bases, in that order; junction bases with no gene match: 7. CDR3 sequence: CASSELLTGDNQPQHF. The CDR3 DNA reads as TGTGCCAGCAGTGAACTATTAACAGGGGACAATCAGCCCCAGCATTTT.

This clone was picked up a small number of times. V usage is TRBV6-1 and J usage is TRBJ2-2; 9 bases are shared with TRBD1. Germline CDR1 MNHNS, CDR2 SASEGT. The ends lost 7 bases at V and 5 bases at J; junction bases unmatched: 5. This CDR3 region has 14 residues. CDR3 nucleotides: TGTGCCAGCACGGACAGGGGCGGAACCGGGGAGCTGTTTTTT. Residues: CASTDRGGTGELFF.